The clone carrying this T cell receptor beta chain was seen more than once but under ten times. Antigen: not known. One junction end does not reproduce the germline sequence, and a read error may be involved. Germline V lookup: CDR1 KGHSH, CDR2 LQKENI. This CDR3 contains 16 residues. The data stem from a study of regulatory T cells in long-lasting Graves disease. Findings of the study overall: With persistent disease, TRBV28, TRBJ1-2 and TRBJ2-5 were the favored segments.

Time point described: newly diagnosed GD, antithyroid drugs for less than 3 months. After RNA was extracted from PBMCs, the TCR library was made from it. Through Arm-PCR of CDR3 regions and iRepertoire HTBI primers, TCR beta libraries were built. TCRdb re-derived calls from the multiplex PCR reads in MiXCR, one entry per CDR3 protein. In the table there are a few hundred thousand distinct CDR3 sequences, more than 15% of which are singletons. These data also featured in a second study, about T cells in Graves' hyperthyroidism and ophthalmopathy.

Material: peripheral blood mononuclear cells (PBMCs), obtained at new diagnosis, from a patient treated with antithyroid drugs. This TCR was sampled from a woman in her 30s with Graves disease. This chain connects TRBV18 to TRBJ2-7, with 7 bases identical to TRBD2. The chain's CDR3 is CAGSPRSGVSSYEQYF. CDR3 nucleotide sequence: TGTGCCGGCTCACCACGGAGCGGGGTTTCCTCCTACGAGCAGTACTTC.